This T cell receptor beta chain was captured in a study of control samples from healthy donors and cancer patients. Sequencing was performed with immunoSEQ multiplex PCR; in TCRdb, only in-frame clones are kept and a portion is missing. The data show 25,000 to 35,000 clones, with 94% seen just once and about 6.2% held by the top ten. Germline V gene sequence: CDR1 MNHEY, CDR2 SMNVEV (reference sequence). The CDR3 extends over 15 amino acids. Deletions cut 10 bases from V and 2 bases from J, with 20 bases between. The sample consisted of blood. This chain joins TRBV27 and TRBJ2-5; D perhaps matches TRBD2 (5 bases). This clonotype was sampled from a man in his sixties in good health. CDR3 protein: CAIIGEFRTQETQYF. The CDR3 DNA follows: TGTGCCATCATCGGGGAGTTCCGCACGCAAGAGACCCAGTACTTC.